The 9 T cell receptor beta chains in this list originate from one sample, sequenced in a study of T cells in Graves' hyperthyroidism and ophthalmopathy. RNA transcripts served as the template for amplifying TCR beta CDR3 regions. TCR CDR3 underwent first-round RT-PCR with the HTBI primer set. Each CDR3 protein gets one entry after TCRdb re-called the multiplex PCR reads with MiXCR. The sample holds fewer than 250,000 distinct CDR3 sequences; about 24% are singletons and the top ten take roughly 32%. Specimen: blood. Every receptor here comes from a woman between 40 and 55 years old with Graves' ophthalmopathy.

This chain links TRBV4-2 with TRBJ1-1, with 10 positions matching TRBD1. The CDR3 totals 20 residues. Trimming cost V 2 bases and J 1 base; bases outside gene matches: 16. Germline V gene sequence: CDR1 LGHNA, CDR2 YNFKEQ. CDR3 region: CASSQWGGETGGWANTEAFF. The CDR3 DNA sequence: TGTGCCAGCAGCCAATGGGGCGGTGAGACAGGGGGCTGGGCGAACACTGAAGCTTTCTTT.

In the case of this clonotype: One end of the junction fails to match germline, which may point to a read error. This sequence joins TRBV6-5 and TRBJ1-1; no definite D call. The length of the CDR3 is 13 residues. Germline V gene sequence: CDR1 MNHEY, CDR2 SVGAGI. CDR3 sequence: CASSFSRNTEASF. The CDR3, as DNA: TGTGCCAGCAGTTTCTCCCGGAACACTGAAGCTTCCTTT.

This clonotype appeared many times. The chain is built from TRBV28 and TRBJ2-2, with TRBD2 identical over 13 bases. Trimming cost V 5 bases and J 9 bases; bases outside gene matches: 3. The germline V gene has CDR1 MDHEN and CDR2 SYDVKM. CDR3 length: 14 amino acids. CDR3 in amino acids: CASSPGTSGRELFF. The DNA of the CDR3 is TGTGCCAGCAGTCCCGGGACTAGCGGGAGGGAGCTGTTTTTT.

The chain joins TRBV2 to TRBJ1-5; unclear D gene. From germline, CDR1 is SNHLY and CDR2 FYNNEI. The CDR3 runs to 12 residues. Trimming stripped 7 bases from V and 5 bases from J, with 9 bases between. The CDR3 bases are TGTGCCAGCACTCCGGGAGATCAGCCCCAGCATTTT. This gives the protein CASTPGDQPQHF.

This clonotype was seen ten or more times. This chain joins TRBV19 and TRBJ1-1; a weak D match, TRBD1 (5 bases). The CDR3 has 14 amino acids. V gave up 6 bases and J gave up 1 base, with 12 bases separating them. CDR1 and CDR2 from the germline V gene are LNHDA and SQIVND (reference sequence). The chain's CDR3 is CASSAGTANTEAFF. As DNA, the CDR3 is TGTGCCAGTAGCGCCGGGACGGCGAACACTGAAGCTTTCTTT.

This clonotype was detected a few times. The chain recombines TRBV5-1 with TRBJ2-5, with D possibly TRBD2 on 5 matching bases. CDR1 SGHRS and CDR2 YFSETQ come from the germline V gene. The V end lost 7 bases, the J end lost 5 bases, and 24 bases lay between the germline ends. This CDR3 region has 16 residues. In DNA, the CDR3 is TGCGCCAGCGGCCAAGAACCGGGAAGCCGAGGGGAGACCCAGTACTTC. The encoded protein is CASGQEPGSRGETQYF. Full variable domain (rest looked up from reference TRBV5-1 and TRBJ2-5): KAGVTQTPRYLIKTRGQQVTLSCSPISGHRSVSWYQQTPGQGLQFLFEYFSETQRNKGNFPGRFSGRQFSNSRSEMNVSTLELGDSALYLCASGQEPGSRGETQYFGPGTRLLVL.

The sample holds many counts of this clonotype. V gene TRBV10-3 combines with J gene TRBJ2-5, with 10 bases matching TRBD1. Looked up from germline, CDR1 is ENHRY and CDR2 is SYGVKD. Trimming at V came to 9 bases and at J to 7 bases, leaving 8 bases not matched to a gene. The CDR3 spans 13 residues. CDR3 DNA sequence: TGTGCCATTCGACAGGGGGCAGGGGGGACCCAGTACTTC. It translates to CAIRQGAGGTQYF.

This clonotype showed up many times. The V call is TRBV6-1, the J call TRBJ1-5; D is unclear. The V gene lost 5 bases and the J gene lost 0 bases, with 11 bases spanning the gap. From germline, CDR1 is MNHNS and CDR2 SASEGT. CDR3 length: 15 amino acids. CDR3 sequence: CASSNTMDSNQPQHF. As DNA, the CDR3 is TGTGCCAGCAGTAATACAATGGATAGCAATCAGCCCCAGCATTTT.

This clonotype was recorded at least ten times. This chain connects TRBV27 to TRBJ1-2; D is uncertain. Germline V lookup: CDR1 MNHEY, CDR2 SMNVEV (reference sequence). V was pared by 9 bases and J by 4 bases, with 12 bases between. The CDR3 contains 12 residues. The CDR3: CASRNPIYGYTF. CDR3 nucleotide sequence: TGTGCCAGTAGGAATCCAATCTATGGCTACACCTTC.